These T cell receptor beta chains were read from a single sample in a study of cytomegalovirus exposure and HLA in healthy donors. Assay: immunoSEQ multiplex PCR; the TCRdb copy retains only in-frame clones and omits some. The table lists under 250,000 clones, roughly 80% of them singletons, with roughly 1.6% in the top ten. The sequenced sample consisted of PBMCs. All receptors derive from a man aged 50 to 60 in good health and CMV-seronegative. CDR3s leave out the opening cysteine and the closing phenylalanine or tryptophan. Fields, in order: V gene, J gene, CDR3 protein.

V gene: TRBV9; J gene: TRBJ2-1; CDR3 protein: ASSVGGRGSYNEQF
V gene: TRBV9; J gene: NA; CDR3 protein: ASSVGSGPYEQY
V gene: TRBV5-6; J gene: TRBJ2-5; CDR3 protein: ASSRGRGVEETQY
V gene: TRBV19; J gene: TRBJ1-1; CDR3 protein: ASSIGDTNTEAF
V gene: TRBV27; J gene: TRBJ2-1; CDR3 protein: ASSSGGVYNEQF
V gene: TRBV15; J gene: TRBJ2-1; CDR3 protein: ATSRDLAGQVYNEQF
V gene: TRBV6-6; J gene: TRBJ2-7; CDR3 protein: ASGGQTSYEQY
V gene: TRBV28; J gene: TRBJ2-1; CDR3 protein: ASTRDNEQF
V gene: TRBV2; J gene: TRBJ2-1; CDR3 protein: ASSDQGLAGSSYNEQF
V gene: TRBV9; J gene: TRBJ2-5; CDR3 protein: ASSVRETPQETQY
V gene: TRBV27; J gene: TRBJ1-1; CDR3 protein: ASCDRGPYTEAF